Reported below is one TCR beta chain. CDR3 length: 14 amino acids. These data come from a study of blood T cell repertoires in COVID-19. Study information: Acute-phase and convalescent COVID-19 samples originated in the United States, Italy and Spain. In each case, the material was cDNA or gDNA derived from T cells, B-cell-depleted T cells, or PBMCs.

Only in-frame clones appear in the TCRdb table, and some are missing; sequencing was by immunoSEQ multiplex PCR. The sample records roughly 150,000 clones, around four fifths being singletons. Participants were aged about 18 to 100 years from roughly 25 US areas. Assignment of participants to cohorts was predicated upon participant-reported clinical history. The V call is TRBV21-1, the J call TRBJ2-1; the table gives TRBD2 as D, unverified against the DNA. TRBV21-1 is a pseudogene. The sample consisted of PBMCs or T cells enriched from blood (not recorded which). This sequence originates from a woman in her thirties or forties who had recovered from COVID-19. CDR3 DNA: TGTGCCAACATCTCCGAGGGAGGGGGGAATGAGCAGTTCTTC. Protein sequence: CANISEGGGNEQFF.